One and the same sample provided the 9 T cell receptor beta chains below, sequenced in a study of cytomegalovirus exposure and HLA in healthy donors. Both 60 Vbeta primers and 13 Jbeta primers went into the PCR. Sequenced by immunoSEQ multiplex PCR; TCRdb stores in-frame clones only, minus some. The sample records more than 100,000 clones, 63% being singletons. The material sequenced was PBMCs. The receptors originated from a man aged 40-50 years in good health and CMV-seropositive.

This clone was picked up one time. V and J are TRBV11-2 and TRBJ1-4; tentative D call: TRBD1 (5 bases). V was shortened by 3 bases and J by 4 bases, with 9 bases between the two germline ends. The CDR3 spans 14 residues. Germline V CDR1 and CDR2: SGHAT, FQNNGV. CDR3 in amino acids: CASSFGQGNEKLFF. Here the CDR3 DNA reads TGTGCCAGCAGCTTCGGCCAGGGTAATGAAAAACTGTTTTTT.

This chain connects TRBV7-3 to TRBJ2-5; 15 bases are shared with TRBD2. The germline gives CDR1 SGHTA, CDR2 FQGTGA. The CDR3 runs 16 residues. J gave up 7 bases and V 4 bases, and 7 bases lay outside the gene matches. DNA for the CDR3: TGTGCCAGCAGCTCCAGGACTAGCGGGAGGGCTGGGACCCAGTACTTC. Translated: CASSSRTSGRAGTQYF.

This clone has a single count. V usage is TRBV6-4 and J usage is TRBJ2-1; TRBD1 matches at 8 bases. The CDR3 has 13 residues. The V and J ends lost 4 bases and 9 bases, in that order; junction bases with no gene match: 5. Per the germline V gene, CDR1 is MRHNA and CDR2 is SNTAGT. The DNA of the CDR3 is TGTGCCAGCAGTGGCGACAGGGGCGGTGAGCAGTTCTTC. Translation gives CASSGDRGGEQFF.

The rearrangement uses TRBV6-1 and TRBJ1-6; possibly TRBD1 for D (5 bases). CDR3 length equals 13 residues. V was pared by 0 bases and J by 9 bases, with 6 bases between. Germline V gene sequence: CDR1 MNHNS, CDR2 SASEGT. DNA of the CDR3: TGTGCCAGCAGTGAAGCCGGGGGTTCACCCCTCCACTTT. It codes for CASSEAGGSPLHF.

CDR3 nucleotides: TGTGCCAGCTGGCCGGGGTCAGATACGCAGTATTTT. Its translation: CASWPGSDTQYF. The rearrangement joins TRBV18 to TRBJ2-3; a possible D gene is TRBD2 (5 bases). Deletions cut 7 bases from V and 4 bases from J, with 9 bases between. Germline V gene sequence: CDR1 KGHSH, CDR2 LQKENI. This CDR3 spans 12 amino acids.

This clone was counted once. The rearrangement uses TRBV5-1 and TRBJ2-7; 9 positions agree with TRBD2. J was trimmed by 4 bases and V by 3 bases; bases with no gene match: 8. The CDR3 sequence is 15 residues long. Germline CDR1 is SGHRS and CDR2 is YFSETQ. Here the CDR3 reads CASSSPSGDLYEQYF. The CDR3, as DNA: TGCGCCAGCAGCTCTCCTAGCGGGGATCTTTACGAGCAGTACTTC. Using reference TRBV5-1 and TRBJ2-7 for the parts outside the CDR3, the full variable domain is KAGVTQTPRYLIKTRGQQVTLSCSPISGHRSVSWYQQTPGQGLQFLFEYFSETQRNKGNFPGRFSGRQFSNSRSEMNVSTLELGDSALYLCASSSPSGDLYEQYFGPGTRLTVT.

The gene calls are TRBV7-9 and TRBJ2-7, with 7 bases identical to TRBD2. Trimming removed 5 bases from V and 0 bases from J; junction bases left unmatched: 4. Germline assignment: CDR1 SEHNR and CDR2 FQNEAQ (reference sequence). The CDR3 consists of 14 residues. The chain's CDR3 is CASSPGRFSYEQYF. The CDR3 DNA is TGTGCCAGCAGCCCCGGGAGGTTCTCCTACGAGCAGTACTTC.

The chain has TRBV4-1 and TRBJ1-2, with D possibly being TRBD1 (6 bases). The V end lost 4 bases, the J end lost 4 bases, and 16 bases lay between the germline ends. CDR1 is MGHRA, CDR2 YSYEKL, per germline. The CDR3 is 15 amino acids. CDR3 protein: CASSLEPGTRYGYTF. CDR3 nucleotide sequence: TGCGCCAGCAGCCTAGAACCCGGGACACGCTATGGCTACACCTTC.

V gene TRBV29-1 combines with J gene TRBJ2-1; 10 bases match TRBD2. The length of the CDR3 is 15 residues. J was trimmed by 8 bases and V by 3 bases; bases with no gene match: 10. Germline loops: CDR1 SQVTM, CDR2 ANQGSEA. The chain's CDR3 is CSVDDLAGVSHEQFF. The DNA for the CDR3 is TGCAGCGTTGACGACCTAGCGGGAGTATCCCATGAGCAGTTCTTC.